A selection of T cell receptor beta chains follows, all from one sample in a study of regulatory T cells in long-lasting Graves disease. TCRdb reanalysed the multiplex PCR reads using MiXCR and keeps one entry per CDR3 protein. Of 430,000 or so distinct CDR3 sequences detected, around 23% appear once; the ten largest clones hold roughly an eighth. The source material was peripheral blood mononuclear cells (PBMCs), sampled when the disease was refractory, from a patient treated with antithyroid drugs. All receptors derive from a female donor with Graves disease. Each CDR3 is given with its conserved first and last residue. The D gene is left open where the match is weak. Size tells how often a clone was seen (once, few, many) or the class of an expanded clone, and some rows leave it out.

j_gene | v_gene | d_gene | abundance | CDR3aa | CDR3nt
TRBJ2-1 | TRBV29-1 | TRBD2 | once | CSVEDMGLAGGYNEQFF | TGCAGCGTTGAAGATATGGGACTAGCGGGAGGTTACAATGAGCAGTTCTTC
TRBJ2-2 | TRBV28 | . | many | CASSITENTGELFF | TGCGCCAGCAGTATTACAGAGAACACCGGGGAGCTGTTTTTT
TRBJ2-7 | TRBV4-1 | . | . | CASSQAATDSYEQYF | TGCGCCAGCAGCCAAGCGGCCACAGACTCCTACGAGCAGTACTTC
TRBJ2-5 | TRBV28 | TRBD2 | many | CASSSGLAFGTQYF | TGTGCCAGCAGTTCCGGACTAGCGTTTGGGACCCAGTACTTC
TRBJ2-2 | TRBV28 | . | once | CASTRENTGEPFF | TGTGCCAGTACGCGAGAGAACACCGGGGAGCCGTTTTTT
TRBJ2-7 | TRBV11-2 | TRBD2 | many | CASSVIPSGRPPLPEQYF | TGTGCCAGCAGCGTAATTCCTAGCGGGAGGCCGCCTCTGCCCGAGCAGTACTTC
TRBJ1-2 | TRBV30 | . | many | CAWSVSSRGYGYTF | TGTGCCTGGAGTGTATCTTCCAGGGGCTATGGCTACACCTTC
TRBJ2-7 | TRBV30 | . | many | CAWSVHVDRYEQYF | TGTGCCTGGAGTGTACATGTAGACCGCTACGAGCAGTACTTC
TRBJ1-5 | TRBV6-2/TRBV6-3 | . | . | CASSDFNQPQHF | TGTGCCAGCAGTGATTTTAATCAGCCCCAGCATTTT
TRBJ2-5 | TRBV6-1 | . | few | CASSHISETQYF | TGTGCCAGCAGTCATATCTCGGAGACCCAGTACTTC
TRBJ2-3 | TRBV2 | TRBD2 | . | CASRGGTRSSTDTQYF | TGTGCCAGCAGGGGGGGGACTAGGTCTAGCACAGATACGCAGTATTTT
TRBJ2-1 | TRBV19 | . | . | CASSIGVGYNEQFF | TGTGCCAGTAGTATAGGAGTCGGTTACAATGAGCAGTTCTTC
TRBJ1-1 | TRBV20-1 | . | . | CSARVTKKDLRLDEAFF | TGCAGTGCTAGAGTAACAAAGAAGGATTTAAGGCTTGATGAAGCTTTCTTT
TRBJ1-6 | TRBV12-3/TRBV12-4 | . | many | CASSLSNSPLHF | TGTGCCAGCAGTCTGTCGAATTCACCCCTCCACTTT
TRBJ1-1 | TRBV18 | . | . | CASSPSGRTTEAFF | TGTGCCAGCTCACCGTCTGGACGAACAACTGAAGCTTTCTTT
TRBJ1-2 | TRBV28 | . | many | CASSYREGDYGYTF | TGTGCCAGCAGTTACAGGGAAGGAGACTATGGCTACACCTTC
TRBJ2-7 | TRBV30 | . | many | CAWSSDSSYEQYF | TGTGCCTGGAGTTCAGACAGCTCCTACGAGCAGTACTTC
TRBJ1-1 | TRBV4-1 | . | many | CASSQALHGEAFF | TGCGCCAGCAGCCAAGCGTTACACGGTGAAGCTTTCTTT
TRBJ2-2 | TRBV5-1 | . | . | CASSLEADLNTGELFF | TGCGCCAGCAGCTTGGAAGCGGACTTGAACACCGGGGAGCTGTTTTTT
TRBJ2-5 | TRBV28 | . | many | CASRPSGSGTQYF | TGTGCCAGCAGGCCTTCCGGTTCTGGGACCCAGTACTTC
TRBJ1-4 | TRBV2 | . | many | CASTGSSNEKLFF | TGTGCCAGCACCGGGTCATCTAATGAAAAACTGTTTTTT
TRBJ2-7 | TRBV20-1 | . | . | CSARGRAEQYF | TGCAGTGCAAGAGGACGGGCCGAGCAGTACTTC